Each of the 29 T cell receptor beta chains below was sequenced from the same sample in a study of cytomegalovirus exposure and HLA in healthy donors. PCR was performed using 60 Vbeta and 13 Jbeta primers. Some clones are missing from TCRdb's copy, which holds only in-frame ones; the method was immunoSEQ multiplex PCR. The profile covers roughly 180,000 clones, with 9.5% appearing a single time and approximately 1.5% taken by the ten largest. The sample was PBMCs. Source of these receptors: a woman aged 30 to 39 in good health and CMV-seropositive.

The gene calls are TRBV4-2 and TRBJ2-6, with no clear D. Germline lookup yields CDR1 LGHNA and CDR2 YNFKEQ. The CDR3 consists of 15 residues. Trimming cost V 0 bases and J 4 bases, with 7 bases left between them. The CDR3 spells CASSQDVRGANVLTF. In DNA form, the CDR3 reads TGTGCCAGCAGCCAAGATGTACGGGGGGCCAACGTCCTGACTTTC.

This chain links TRBV7-2 with TRBJ2-3, with 14 bases matching TRBD2. Trimming at V came to 9 bases and at J to 4 bases, leaving 9 bases not matched to a gene. Germline CDR1 is SGHTA and CDR2 is FQGNSA. The CDR3 spans 16 residues. The CDR3 loop is CARVLPGLAGADTQYF. As DNA, the CDR3 is TGTGCCAGGGTTCTGCCGGGACTAGCGGGAGCAGATACGCAGTATTTT.

This clone has only a few counts. This chain connects TRBV7-9 to TRBJ2-2; D may be TRBD2 (7 bases). V was cut by 5 bases and J by 3 bases, with 13 bases left in between. In germline, CDR1 is SEHNR, CDR2 FQNEAQ (reference sequence). This CDR3 region has 15 residues. The CDR3 here is CASSGGGSYTGELFF. CDR3 nucleotides: TGTGCCAGCAGCGGGGGGGGCTCCTACACCGGGGAGCTGTTTTTT.

This chain connects TRBV19 to TRBJ1-1; D is unclear. In germline, CDR1 is LNHDA, CDR2 SQIVND (reference sequence). V lost 4 bases, J lost 5 bases, and 14 bases lay in between. The CDR3 length is 14 residues. The CDR3 reads CASSRTGRGTEAFF. As DNA, the CDR3 is TGTGCCAGTAGTAGGACGGGCCGGGGAACTGAAGCTTTCTTT.

The chain links TRBV10-1 to TRBJ2-1, with TRBD1 matching 8 bases. Looked up from germline, CDR1 is WNHNN and CDR2 is SYGVQD (reference sequence). The CDR3 contains 13 residues. CDR3 loop: CPILRTGTGEQFF. The CDR3 DNA follows: TGCCCGATCTTAAGGACAGGGACCGGTGAGCAGTTCTTC.

This clone came up a few times. The V and J genes are TRBV6-6 and TRBJ2-5, with 10 bases fitting TRBD1. The V gene's germline CDR1 is MNHNY and CDR2 SVGAGI (reference sequence). V gave up 6 bases and J gave up 0 bases; unmatched junction bases: 7. This CDR3 comprises 16 residues. DNA of the CDR3: TGTGCCAGCAGAACTTCCGGGACAGGGGACCAAGAGACCCAGTACTTC. It translates to CASRTSGTGDQETQYF.

This clone occurred a few times. V and J are TRBV15 and TRBJ1-2, with a possible D match to TRBD1 (5 bases). CDR1 and CDR2 (germline): LNHNV, YYDKDF (reference sequence). The CDR3 is 15 amino acids. V lost 1 base to trimming and J lost 3 bases, with 12 bases between them. For the CDR3, the DNA is TGTGCCACCAGCAGAGGGGGGGGTAGGTACTATGGCTACACCTTC. Amino acid sequence: CATSRGGGRYYGYTF.

This clone was seen only a few times. The rearrangement uses TRBV19 and TRBJ1-2; 7 bases agree with TRBD1. CDR1 LNHDA and CDR2 SQIVND come from the germline V gene (reference sequence). V was clipped by 8 bases and J by 7 bases; unmatched bases: 16. The CDR3 totals 15 residues. The CDR3: CASSWGDSRQGGYTF. The DNA of the CDR3 is TGTGCCAGTTCTTGGGGGGACAGCCGACAAGGTGGCTACACCTTC.

The CDR3 reads CASSYGSGIYEQYF. CDR3 DNA sequence: TGTGCCAGCAGTTACGGTTCGGGAATCTACGAGCAGTACTTC. V is TRBV6-6 and J is TRBJ2-7; tentatively, D is TRBD2 (5 bases). Between the trimmed V and J ends, which lost 2 bases and 3 bases, there was a span of 11 bases. The CDR3 is made up of 14 amino acids. Germline CDR1 and CDR2: MNHNY and SVGAGI (reference sequence).

This chain connects TRBV5-1 to TRBJ2-7, with 10 bases lining up with TRBD1. This CDR3 is 17 amino acids long. The ends lost 0 bases at V and 5 bases at J; junction bases unmatched: 11. From germline, CDR1 is SGHRS and CDR2 YFSETQ. As DNA, the CDR3 is TGCGCCAGCAGCTTGGGACCCGGGACAGGGGATATCCACGAGCAGTACTTC. This translates into CASSLGPGTGDIHEQYF.

The chain recombines TRBV7-6 with TRBJ1-1; maybe TRBD1 (6 bases). CDR1 is SGHVS and CDR2 is FNYEAQ in the germline V gene. Trimming removed 1 base at V and 1 base at J, with 7 bases between. CDR3 size: 14 residues. Written as DNA, the CDR3 is TGTGCCAGCAGCTTAGGGGGACAGAACACTGAAGCTTTCTTT. Protein: CASSLGGQNTEAFF. Filled out from reference TRBV7-6 and TRBJ1-1, the complete variable domain reads GAGVSQSPRYKVTKRGQDVALRCDPISGHVSLYWYRQALGQGPEFLTYFNYEAQQDKSGLPNDRFSAERPEGSISTLTIQRTEQRDSAMYRCASSLGGQNTEAFFGQGTRLTVV.

The chain links TRBV6-6 to TRBJ2-5; no clear D gene. The DNA end is more similar to TRBJ2-7, so the J call may be wrong. Germline V lookup: CDR1 MNHNY, CDR2 SVGAGI (reference sequence). This CDR3 is 12 amino acids long. The CDR3 spells CASSPSRYEQYF. As DNA, the CDR3 is TGTGCCAGCAGCCCTTCGAGGTACGAGCAGTACTTC.

This clone was counted between two and nine times. The rearrangement uses TRBV25-1 and TRBJ2-5; D is perhaps TRBD2 (6 bases). CDR3 length: 17 amino acids. CDR1 MGHDK and CDR2 SYGVNS come from the germline V gene. The V and J ends lost 5 bases and 5 bases respectively, with 24 bases between them. CDR3 region: CASSLKHTDYPWETQYF. The CDR3 nucleotides read TGTGCCAGCAGTTTAAAACACACGGACTATCCCTGGGAGACCCAGTACTTC. The full variable domain, in which reference TRBV25-1 and TRBJ2-5 provide the parts outside the CDR3, is EADIYQTPRYLVIGTGKKITLECSQTMGHDKMYWYQQDPGMELHLIHYSYGVNSTEKGDLSSESTVSRIRTEHFPLTLESARPSHTSQYLCASSLKHTDYPWETQYFGPGTRLLVL.

The chain joins TRBV29-1 to TRBJ1-2; D gene unclear. Trimming pared 7 bases from V and 3 bases from J, leaving 12 bases between. Germline V gene sequence: CDR1 SQVTM, CDR2 ANQGSEA. The CDR3 consists of 12 residues. CDR3 coding DNA: TGCAGCGCCGGAGGGCGGTACTATGGCTACACCTTC. Amino acids: CSAGGRYYGYTF.

This chain uses TRBV7-9 with TRBJ2-3; no reliable D call. The CDR3 runs 13 residues. The germline V gene encodes CDR1 SEHNR and CDR2 FQNEAQ (reference sequence). V gave up 8 bases and J gave up 0 bases, with 9 bases separating them. In DNA form, the CDR3 reads TGTGCCAGCGGTGGGCGTAGCACAGATACGCAGTATTTT. It is translated as CASGGRSTDTQYF.

The chain employs TRBV6-5 and TRBJ1-1; TRBD1 is a possible D gene (5 bases). In germline, CDR1 is MNHEY, CDR2 SVGAGI. This CDR3 comprises 14 residues. Trimming shortened V by 7 bases and J by 1 base, and 13 bases separated the two germline ends. CDR3 in DNA: TGTGCCAGCACCAGGCGGCAGGGGAACACTGAAGCTTTCTTT. This sequence encodes CASTRRQGNTEAFF.

The chain has TRBV2 and TRBJ2-1, with TRBD2 matching 8 bases. Trimming took 3 bases from V and 7 from J; bases not matched to a gene: 11. Germline V CDR1 and CDR2: SNHLY, FYNNEI. The CDR3 length is 16 residues. The CDR3 coding sequence is TGTGCCAGCAGTGATCACTCAGCGGGAGTAGGTAATGAGCAGTTCTTC. Its translation: CASSDHSAGVGNEQFF.

V is TRBV7-6 and J is TRBJ2-6; D is perhaps TRBD1 (5 bases). The V end lost 3 bases, the J end lost 1 base, and 7 bases lay between the germline ends. The length of the CDR3 is 15 residues. Germline assignment: CDR1 SGHVS and CDR2 FNYEAQ. Here the CDR3 DNA reads TGTGCCAGCAGCTTGGGGCCTTCTGGGGCCAACGTCCTGACTTTC. It translates to CASSLGPSGANVLTF.

DNA of the CDR3: TGTGCCAGCAGCTTAGCGGGAGGTACCACAGATACGCAGTATTTT. Residues: CASSLAGGTTDTQYF. V usage is TRBV7-9 and J usage is TRBJ2-3, with D maybe TRBD2 (6 bases). The CDR3 totals 15 residues. The germline V gene has CDR1 SEHNR and CDR2 FQNEAQ (reference sequence). Deletions cut 0 bases from V and 2 bases from J, with 9 bases between.

The chain joins TRBV6-5 to TRBJ1-3; no clear D. The CDR3 is made up of 12 amino acids. The V gene lost 10 bases and the J gene lost 7 bases, with 14 bases spanning the gap. CDR1 is MNHEY, CDR2 SVGAGI, per germline. The CDR3 loop reads CATREYGNTIYF. CDR3 sequence (DNA): TGTGCCACCCGGGAGTACGGTAACACCATATATTTT.

This clone was seen a handful of times. The chain links TRBV6-6 to TRBJ2-7; TRBD2 is a possible D gene (6 bases). Looked up from germline, CDR1 is MNHNY and CDR2 is SVGAGI (reference sequence). Trimming shortened V by 2 bases and J by 3 bases, and 11 bases separated the two germline ends. The CDR3 sequence is 14 residues long. In DNA form, the CDR3 reads TGTGCCAGCAGTTACGGCGACGGGGGCTACGAGCAGTACTTC. The encoded protein is CASSYGDGGYEQYF.

This clone showed up just a few times. This chain joins TRBV15 and TRBJ2-7; weak D call: TRBD2 (5 bases). V lost 0 bases to trimming and J lost 4 bases, with 10 bases between them. CDR1 and CDR2 (germline): LNHNV, YYDKDF (reference sequence). The CDR3 extends over 14 amino acids. CDR3 protein: CATSREGGAYEQYF. CDR3 nucleotides: TGTGCCACCAGCAGAGAAGGAGGAGCTTACGAGCAGTACTTC.

This clone was seen ten or more times. The V gene is TRBV25-1, the J gene TRBJ2-3; the match to TRBD1 covers 8 bases. CDR1 and CDR2 from the germline V gene are MGHDK and SYGVNS. The V and J ends lost 7 bases and 6 bases, in that order; junction bases with no gene match: 9. The CDR3 consists of 14 residues. CDR3 nucleotides: TGTGCCAGCACGAAAGGGACAGGCGTGGATACGCAGTATTTT. Translation: CASTKGTGVDTQYF.

This clone came up a few times. The chain has TRBV4-1 and TRBJ2-7; 8 nucleotides line up with TRBD2. This CDR3 contains 14 residues. The ends lost 4 bases at V and 2 bases at J; junction bases unmatched: 4. CDR1 and CDR2 (germline): MGHRA, YSYEKL. This CDR3 is CASSRIAGPYEQYF. The CDR3 DNA reads TGCGCCAGCAGCCGGATAGCGGGGCCCTACGAGCAGTACTTC.

The chain employs TRBV5-1 and TRBJ2-3; 8 positions agree with TRBD2. CDR3 size: 16 residues. Germline loops: CDR1 SGHRS, CDR2 YFSETQ. The V and J ends lost 4 bases and 2 bases, in that order; junction bases with no gene match: 9. CDR3 DNA: TGCGCCAGCAGCCCTCTGGTAGCGGGGTCCACAGATACGCAGTATTTT. Protein: CASSPLVAGSTDTQYF. Full variable domain (rest looked up from reference TRBV5-1 and TRBJ2-3): KAGVTQTPRYLIKTRGQQVTLSCSPISGHRSVSWYQQTPGQGLQFLFEYFSETQRNKGNFPGRFSGRQFSNSRSEMNVSTLELGDSALYLCASSPLVAGSTDTQYFGPGTRLTVL.

A few counts support this clone. The chain recombines TRBV6-1 with TRBJ1-2; D is unclear. CDR3 length: 15 amino acids. Germline loops: CDR1 MNHNS, CDR2 SASEGT. V lost 7 bases, J lost 5 bases, and 20 bases lay in between. CDR3 sequence: CASMEIPGRKYGYTF. The CDR3, as DNA: TGTGCCAGCATGGAGATCCCGGGGAGAAAATATGGCTACACCTTC.

This clone was detected a few times. The chain combines TRBV6-1 with TRBJ1-1, with a weak D call TRBD1 (6 bases). The ends were cut back, 5 bases at V and 3 bases at J, with 13 bases in the middle. CDR1 is MNHNS, CDR2 SASEGT, per germline. The CDR3 covers 14 residues. CDR3: CASSFQGSDTEAFF. As DNA, the CDR3 is TGTGCCAGCAGTTTCCAGGGGAGCGACACTGAAGCTTTCTTT.

This clone came up a few times. One end of the junction varies from germline; a read error may be responsible. The V gene is TRBV5-4, the J gene TRBJ2-5, with 10 bases that match TRBD1. Per the germline V gene, CDR1 is SGHNT and CDR2 is YYREEE (reference sequence). The CDR3 spans 16 residues. CDR3 nucleotide sequence: TGTGCCAGCAGCAAACCCGGGACAGGGGTCTCGGAGAACCAGTACTTC. It translates to CASSKPGTGVSENQYF.

This clone appeared a few times. Mismatch with germline at one junction end may stem from a read error. The sample contains more than one DNA sequence encoding this CDR3. As DNA, the CDR3 is TGTGCCAGCAGCCTACAGGGGTCTGAAGCCTTCTTT. The encoded protein is CASSLQGSEAFF. This chain connects TRBV9 to TRBJ1-1, with 7 positions matching TRBD1. The CDR3 length is 12 residues. The germline V gene encodes CDR1 SGDLS and CDR2 YYNGEE.